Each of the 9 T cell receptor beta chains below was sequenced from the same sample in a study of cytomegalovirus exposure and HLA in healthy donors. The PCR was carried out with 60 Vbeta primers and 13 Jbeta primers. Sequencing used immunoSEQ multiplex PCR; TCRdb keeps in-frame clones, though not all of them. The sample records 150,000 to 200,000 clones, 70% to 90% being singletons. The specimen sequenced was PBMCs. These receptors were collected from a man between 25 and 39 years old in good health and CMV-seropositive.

This CDR3 is CASSLAGGNEQFF. The CDR3, as DNA: TGTGCCAGCAGCTTGGCCGGGGGGAATGAGCAGTTCTTC. J is TRBJ2-1 and V is TRBV5-4; 7 nucleotides align to TRBD2. The CDR3 has 13 amino acids. Unmatched junction bases numbered 1, after V lost 0 bases and J lost 7 bases. In germline, CDR1 is SGHNT, CDR2 YYREEE (reference sequence).

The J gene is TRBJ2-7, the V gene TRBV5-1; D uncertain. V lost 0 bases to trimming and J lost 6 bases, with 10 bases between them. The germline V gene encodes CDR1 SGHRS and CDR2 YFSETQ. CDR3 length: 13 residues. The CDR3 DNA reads TGCGCCAGCAGCTTGGAGCGTGGGTTCGAGCAGTACGTC. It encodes CASSLERGFEQYV.

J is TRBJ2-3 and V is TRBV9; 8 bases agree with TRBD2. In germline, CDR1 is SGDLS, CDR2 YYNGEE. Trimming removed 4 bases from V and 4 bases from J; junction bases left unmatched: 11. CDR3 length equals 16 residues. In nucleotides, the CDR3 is TGTGCCAGCAGCCCAAGCGGGAGAAGTGCGGCAGATACGCAGTATTTT. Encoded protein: CASSPSGRSAADTQYF.

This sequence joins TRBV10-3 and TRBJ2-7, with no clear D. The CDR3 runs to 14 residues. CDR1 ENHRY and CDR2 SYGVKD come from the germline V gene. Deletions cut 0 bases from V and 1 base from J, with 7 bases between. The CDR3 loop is CAISESVRSYEQYF. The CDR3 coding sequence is TGTGCCATCAGTGAGTCTGTGAGGTCCTACGAGCAGTACTTC.

The CDR3 DNA follows: TGCAGCGTAGGAAACAGGGGGCTGGGGAACACTGAAGCTTTCTTT. It is translated as CSVGNRGLGNTEAFF. This chain joins TRBV29-1 and TRBJ1-1; 9 bases line up with TRBD1. CDR3 length: 15 residues. Trimming at V came to 6 bases and at J to 1 base, leaving 9 bases not matched to a gene. Germline V gene data show CDR1 as SQVTM and CDR2 as ANQGSEA.

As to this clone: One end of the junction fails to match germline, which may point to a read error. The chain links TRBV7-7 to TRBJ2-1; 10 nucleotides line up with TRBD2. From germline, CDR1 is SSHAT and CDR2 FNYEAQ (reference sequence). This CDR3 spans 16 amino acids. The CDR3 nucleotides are TGTGCTAGCAGCGCCGTGACTAGCGGGCACGTAAATGAGCAGTTCTTC. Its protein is CASSAVTSGHVNEQFF.

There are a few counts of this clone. CDR3 coding DNA: TGTGCCAGCAGAAACCATCGGTTCGACACTGAAGCTTTCTTT. Protein sequence: CASRNHRFDTEAFF. This chain joins TRBV5-4 and TRBJ1-1; D not certain. The germline CDR1 and CDR2 sequences are SGHNT and YYREEE (reference sequence). The CDR3 extends over 14 amino acids. Trimming shortened V by 5 bases and J by 3 bases, and 14 bases separated the two germline ends.

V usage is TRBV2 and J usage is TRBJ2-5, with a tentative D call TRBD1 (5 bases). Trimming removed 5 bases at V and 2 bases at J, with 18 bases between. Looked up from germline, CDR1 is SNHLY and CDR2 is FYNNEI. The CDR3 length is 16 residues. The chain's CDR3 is CASSQQGAKTQETQYF. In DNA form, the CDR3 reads TGTGCCAGCAGTCAACAAGGGGCTAAAACACAAGAGACCCAGTACTTC.

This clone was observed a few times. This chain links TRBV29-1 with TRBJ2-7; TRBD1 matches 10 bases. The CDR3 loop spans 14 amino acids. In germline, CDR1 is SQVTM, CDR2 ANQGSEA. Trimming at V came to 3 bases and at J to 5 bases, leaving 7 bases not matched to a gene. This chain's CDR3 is CSVDVDRGRNEQYF. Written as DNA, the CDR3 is TGCAGCGTTGATGTCGACAGGGGGCGCAACGAGCAGTACTTC.